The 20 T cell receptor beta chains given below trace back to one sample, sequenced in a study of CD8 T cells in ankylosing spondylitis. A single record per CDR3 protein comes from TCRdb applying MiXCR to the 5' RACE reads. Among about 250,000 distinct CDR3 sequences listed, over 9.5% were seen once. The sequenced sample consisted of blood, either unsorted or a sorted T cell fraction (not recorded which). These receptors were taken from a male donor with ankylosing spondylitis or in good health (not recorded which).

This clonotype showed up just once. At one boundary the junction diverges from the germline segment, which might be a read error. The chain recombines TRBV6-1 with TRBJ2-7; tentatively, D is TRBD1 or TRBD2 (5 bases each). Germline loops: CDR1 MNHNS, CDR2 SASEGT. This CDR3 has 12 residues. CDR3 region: CVSSPEGYEQYF. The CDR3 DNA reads TGTGTCAGCAGTCCCGAGGGGTACGAGCAGTACTTC.

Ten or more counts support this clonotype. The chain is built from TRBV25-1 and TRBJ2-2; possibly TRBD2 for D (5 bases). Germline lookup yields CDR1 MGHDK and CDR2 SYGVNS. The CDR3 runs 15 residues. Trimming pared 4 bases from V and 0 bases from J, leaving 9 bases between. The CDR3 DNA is TGTGCCAGCAGTGGAACCGGGGCGAACACCGGGGAGCTGTTTTTT. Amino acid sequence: CASSGTGANTGELFF.

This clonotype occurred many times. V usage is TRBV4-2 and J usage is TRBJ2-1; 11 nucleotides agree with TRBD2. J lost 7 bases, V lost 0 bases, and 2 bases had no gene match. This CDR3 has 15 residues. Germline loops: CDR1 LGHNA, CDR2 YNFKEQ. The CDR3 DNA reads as TGTGCCAGCAGCCAAGAACTAGCGGGAGTGAATGAGCAGTTCTTC. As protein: CASSQELAGVNEQFF.

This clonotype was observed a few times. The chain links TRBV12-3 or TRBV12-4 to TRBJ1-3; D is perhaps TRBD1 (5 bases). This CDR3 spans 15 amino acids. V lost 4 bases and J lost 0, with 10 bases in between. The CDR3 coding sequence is TGTGCCAGCAGTTCCGGGGCACTCTCTGGAAACACCATATATTTT. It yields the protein CASSSGALSGNTIYF.

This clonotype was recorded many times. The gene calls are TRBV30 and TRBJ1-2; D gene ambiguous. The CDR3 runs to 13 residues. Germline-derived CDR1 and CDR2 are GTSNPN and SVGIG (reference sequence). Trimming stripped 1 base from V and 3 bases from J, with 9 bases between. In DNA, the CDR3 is TGTGCCTGGAGTGAGAAGAGGGACTATGGCTACACCTTC. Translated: CAWSEKRDYGYTF.

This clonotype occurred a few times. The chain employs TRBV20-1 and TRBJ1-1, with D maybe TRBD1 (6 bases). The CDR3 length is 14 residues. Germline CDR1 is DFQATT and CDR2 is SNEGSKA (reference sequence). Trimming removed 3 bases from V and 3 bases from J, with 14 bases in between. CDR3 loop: CSASKGGRDTEAFF. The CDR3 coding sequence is TGCAGTGCTAGCAAGGGGGGAAGGGACACTGAAGCTTTCTTT.

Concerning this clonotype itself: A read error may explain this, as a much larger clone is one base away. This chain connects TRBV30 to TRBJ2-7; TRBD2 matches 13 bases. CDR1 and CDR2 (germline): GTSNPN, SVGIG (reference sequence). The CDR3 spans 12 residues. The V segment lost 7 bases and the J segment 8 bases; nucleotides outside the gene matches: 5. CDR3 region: CAYGTSGAKQYF. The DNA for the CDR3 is TGTGCCTACGGGACTAGCGGGGCGAAGCAGTACTTC.

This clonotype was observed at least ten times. In nucleotides, the CDR3 is TGCAGTGGCAACAGGAACACTGAAGCTTTCTTT. Its protein is CSGNRNTEAFF. This chain joins TRBV20-1 and TRBJ1-1; D is unclear. The ends were cut back, 7 bases at V and 1 base at J, with 7 bases in the middle. The CDR3 has 11 amino acids. CDR1 is DFQATT and CDR2 is SNEGSKA in the germline V gene (reference sequence).

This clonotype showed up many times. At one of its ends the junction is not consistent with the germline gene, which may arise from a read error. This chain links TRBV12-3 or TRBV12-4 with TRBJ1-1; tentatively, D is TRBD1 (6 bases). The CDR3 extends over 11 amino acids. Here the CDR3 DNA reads TGTGCCAGCAGCCGTAACAGGGCCCTTGAGTTC. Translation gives CASSRNRALEF.

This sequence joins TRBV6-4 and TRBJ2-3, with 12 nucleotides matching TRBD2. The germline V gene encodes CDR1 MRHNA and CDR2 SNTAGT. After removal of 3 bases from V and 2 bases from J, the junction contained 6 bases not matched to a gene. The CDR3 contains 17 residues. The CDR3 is CASSEASGGVDTDTQYF. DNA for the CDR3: TGTGCCAGCAGTGAGGCTAGCGGGGGGGTCGACACAGATACGCAGTATTTT.

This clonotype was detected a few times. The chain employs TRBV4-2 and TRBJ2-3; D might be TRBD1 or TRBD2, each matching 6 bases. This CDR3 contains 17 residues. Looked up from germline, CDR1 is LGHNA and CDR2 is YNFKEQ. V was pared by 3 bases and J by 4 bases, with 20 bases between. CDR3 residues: CASSQPRLGGIADTQYF. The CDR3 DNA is TGTGCCAGCAGCCAGCCTCGCCTAGGGGGGATTGCAGATACGCAGTATTTT.

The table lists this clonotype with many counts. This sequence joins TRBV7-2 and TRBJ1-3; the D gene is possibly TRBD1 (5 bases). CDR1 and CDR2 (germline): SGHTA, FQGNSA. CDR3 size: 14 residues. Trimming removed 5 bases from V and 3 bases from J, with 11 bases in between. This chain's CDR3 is CASSHGTSGNTIYF. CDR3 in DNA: TGTGCCAGCAGCCACGGGACTAGTGGAAACACCATATATTTT.

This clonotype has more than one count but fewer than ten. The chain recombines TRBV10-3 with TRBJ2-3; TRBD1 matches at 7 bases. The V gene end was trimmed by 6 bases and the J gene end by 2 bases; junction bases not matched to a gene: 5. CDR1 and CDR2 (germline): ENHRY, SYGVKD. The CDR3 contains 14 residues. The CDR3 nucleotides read TGTGCCATCAGACCCACAGGGGTCACAGATACGCAGTATTTT. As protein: CAIRPTGVTDTQYF.

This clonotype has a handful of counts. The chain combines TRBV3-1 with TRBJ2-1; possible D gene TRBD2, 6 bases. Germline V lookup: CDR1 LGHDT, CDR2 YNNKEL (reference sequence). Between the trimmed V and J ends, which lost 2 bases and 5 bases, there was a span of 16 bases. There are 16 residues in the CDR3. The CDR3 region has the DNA TGTGCCAGCAGCCAACCTGGCGGGAATCAGGACAATGAGCAGTTCTTC. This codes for CASSQPGGNQDNEQFF.

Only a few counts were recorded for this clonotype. This CDR3 is CASSLDRGRSNYGYTF. The CDR3, as DNA: TGCGCCAGCAGCTTGGATCGGGGTAGGTCCAACTATGGCTACACCTTC. The chain couples TRBV5-1 to TRBJ1-2, with unresolved D. CDR1 and CDR2 (germline): SGHRS, YFSETQ. This CDR3 has 16 amino acids. V was shortened by 0 bases and J by 2 bases, with 14 bases between the two germline ends.

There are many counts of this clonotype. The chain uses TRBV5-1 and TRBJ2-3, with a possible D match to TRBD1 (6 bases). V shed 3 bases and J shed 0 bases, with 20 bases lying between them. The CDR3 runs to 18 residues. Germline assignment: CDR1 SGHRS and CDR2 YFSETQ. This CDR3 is CASSSGFFRGLSTDTQYF. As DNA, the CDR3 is TGCGCCAGCAGCTCTGGGTTTTTCAGGGGCCTTAGCACAGATACGCAGTATTTT.

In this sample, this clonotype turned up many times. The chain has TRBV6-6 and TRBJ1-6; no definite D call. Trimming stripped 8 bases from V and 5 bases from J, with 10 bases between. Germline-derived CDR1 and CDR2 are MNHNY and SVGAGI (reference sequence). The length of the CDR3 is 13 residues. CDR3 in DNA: TGTGCCAGCGAGGACGGGAATAATTCACCCCTCCACTTT. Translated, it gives CASEDGNNSPLHF.

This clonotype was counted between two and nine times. The CDR3 here is CASSPRFGGNTIYF. The CDR3 DNA sequence: TGTGCCAGCAGCCCAAGGTTCGGTGGAAACACCATATATTTT. V usage is TRBV7-9 and J usage is TRBJ1-3; D remains unclear. The V and J ends lost 5 bases and 3 bases respectively, with 11 bases between them. Germline values: CDR1 SEHNR, CDR2 FQNEAQ (reference sequence). The CDR3 loop spans 14 amino acids.

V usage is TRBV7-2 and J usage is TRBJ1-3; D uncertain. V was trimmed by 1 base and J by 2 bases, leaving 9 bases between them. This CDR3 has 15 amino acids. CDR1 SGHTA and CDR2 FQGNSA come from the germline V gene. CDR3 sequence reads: CASSLVPGTGNTIYF. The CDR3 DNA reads TGTGCCAGCAGCTTAGTACCTGGGACTGGAAACACCATATATTTT.

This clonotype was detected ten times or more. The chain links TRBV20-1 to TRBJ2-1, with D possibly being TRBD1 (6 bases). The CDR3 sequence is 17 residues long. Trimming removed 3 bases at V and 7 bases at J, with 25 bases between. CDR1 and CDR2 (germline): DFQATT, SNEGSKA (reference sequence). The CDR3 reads CSASPSRGQPPGNEQFF. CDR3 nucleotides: TGCAGTGCTAGCCCCTCCAGGGGACAACCCCCCGGGAATGAGCAGTTCTTC.